This T cell receptor (beta chain) was observed in a study of CD8 T cells in ankylosing spondylitis. Broader study findings: A number of the motif variants had already been described in reactive arthritis synovial fluid and blood. Blood of patients with ankylosing spondylitis appeared to be characterized by a TCR beta motif of about eight highly homologous variants.

The V and J ends lost 8 bases and 6 bases, in that order; junction bases with no gene match: 13. This CDR3 has 18 amino acids. With respect to this clonotype: What it binds is not known. This may stem from a read error, because a much larger clone lies one nucleotide away.

Making use of molecular barcodes, quantitative 5'-RACE generated TCR beta libraries. MiXCR, applied by TCRdb to the 5' RACE reads, yields one record per CDR3 protein. This repertoire shows around 540,000 distinct CDR3 sequences, 12% found once; its top ten account for around 7%. The sequenced material came from blood, either unsorted or a sorted T cell fraction (not recorded which). The sequence came from a male donor with ankylosing spondylitis. The chain links TRBV12-3 or TRBV12-4 to TRBJ2-1, with TRBD2 identical over 16 bases. The CDR3 coding sequence is TGTGCCAGCTGTCTCTCCGGGACTAGCGGGGGGGTTGGCAATGAGCAGTTCTTC. It encodes CASCLSGTSGGVGNEQFF.